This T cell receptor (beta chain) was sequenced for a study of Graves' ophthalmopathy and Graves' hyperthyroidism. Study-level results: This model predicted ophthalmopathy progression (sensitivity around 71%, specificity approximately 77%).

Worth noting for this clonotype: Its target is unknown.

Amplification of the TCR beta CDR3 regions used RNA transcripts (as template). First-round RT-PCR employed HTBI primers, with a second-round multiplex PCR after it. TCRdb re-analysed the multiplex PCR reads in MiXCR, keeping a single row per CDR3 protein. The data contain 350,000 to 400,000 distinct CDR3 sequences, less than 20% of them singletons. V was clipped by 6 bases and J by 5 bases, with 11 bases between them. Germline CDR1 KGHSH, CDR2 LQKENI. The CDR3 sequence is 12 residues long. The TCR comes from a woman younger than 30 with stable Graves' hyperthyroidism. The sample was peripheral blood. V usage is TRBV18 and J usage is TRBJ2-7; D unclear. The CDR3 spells CASSSKGNEQYF. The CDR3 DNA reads TGTGCCAGCTCCTCGAAAGGCAACGAGCAGTACTTC.